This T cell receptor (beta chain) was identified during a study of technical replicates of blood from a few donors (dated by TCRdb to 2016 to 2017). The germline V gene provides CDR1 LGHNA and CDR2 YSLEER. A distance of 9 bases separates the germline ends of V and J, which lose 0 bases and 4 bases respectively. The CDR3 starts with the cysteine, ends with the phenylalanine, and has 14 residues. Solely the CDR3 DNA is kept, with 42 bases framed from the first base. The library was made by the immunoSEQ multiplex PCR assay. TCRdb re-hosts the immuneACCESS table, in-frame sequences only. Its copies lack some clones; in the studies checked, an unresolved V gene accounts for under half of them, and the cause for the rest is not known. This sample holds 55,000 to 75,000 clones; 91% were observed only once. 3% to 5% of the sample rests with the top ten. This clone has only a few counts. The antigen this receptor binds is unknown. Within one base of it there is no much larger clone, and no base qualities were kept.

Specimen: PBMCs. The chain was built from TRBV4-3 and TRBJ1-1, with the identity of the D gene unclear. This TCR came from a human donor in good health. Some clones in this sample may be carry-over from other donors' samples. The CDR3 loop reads CASSQDYGGTEAFF. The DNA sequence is TGCGCCAGCAGCCAAGATTATGGAGGCACTGAAGCTTTCTTT.